This T cell receptor (beta chain) was identified during a study of B cell selection in AIRE deficiency. Using immunoSEQ multiplex PCR, the repertoire was profiled, and TCRdb retains in-frame clones only, with some absent. The sample consists of 20,000 to 30,000 clones, roughly 97% of them appearing once. Germline V gives CDR1 LNHDA, CDR2 SQIVND (reference sequence). The CDR3 is 16 residues long. V trimming: 3 bases; J trimming: 5 bases; junction bases outside the gene matches: 9. Conventional CD4 T cells were sorted as CD4+CD127+ cells. The clonotype originates from a human donor with AIRE deficiency. The sequenced material came from conventional CD4+ T cells sorted from PBMCs. The V call is TRBV19, the J call TRBJ2-5; 10 bases are a match to TRBD1. Here the CDR3 DNA reads TGTGCCAGTAGTATCTTGCCGGGACAGGGGTATGAGACCCAGTACTTC. Its translation: CASSILPGQGYETQYF.